The text below deals with one T cell receptor (beta chain). Its target is unknown. CDR1 and CDR2 from the germline V gene are SGHAT and FQNNGV. This CDR3 spans 19 amino acids. V was cut by 2 bases and J by 0 bases, with 19 bases left in between. Indicated time point: week 23, last vaccination. What each vaccine dose contained was 300 ug of mutant IDH1 20-mer peptide, accompanied by topical imiquimod. The source of the sample is a study of a mutant IDH1 vaccine in newly diagnosed glioma. As for the study in general: Patients' prior therapy spanned radiotherapy, temozolomide, or both; most underwent both.

Repertoires were generated with immunoSEQ multiplex PCR, while TCRdb's copy carries only in-frame clones and drops some. The sample includes about 30,000 clones, approximately 84% of them seen just once. Sequences were derived from PBMCs, sampled from a glioma patient whose treatment included an IDH1 peptide vaccine. The clonotype comes from a young woman with glioma. The chain couples TRBV11-2 to TRBJ1-4; tentatively, D is TRBD1 (5 bases). The CDR3 DNA is TGTGCCAGCAGCTTATCCGTGATAGGGGCCCTTTCAACTAATGAAAAACTGTTTTTT. This encodes CASSLSVIGALSTNEKLFF.